This T cell receptor (beta chain) comes out of a study of cytomegalovirus exposure and HLA in healthy donors (dated by TCRdb to the late 2010s). Regarding the research as a whole: According to an earlier analysis of a few hundred of the donors, some 180 million T cells yielded over 90 million unique TCR beta sequences and more than 250 Gb of sequence data. An early release that covered roughly 600 HLA-typed donors contained 250 to 350 gigabases of sequencing data and around 85 million unique TCR sequences. Among the roughly 430 genotyped donors, around 79% belonged to the genetic ancestry cluster associated with self-reported Caucasian donors. The study aimed to test whether cataloging public T cell receptors could reveal signatures of past pathogen exposure. Using immunosequencing, the study profiled T cell repertoires from 500 to 800 subjects and related those repertoires to cytomegalovirus serostatus. Along with the approximately 670-subject first cohort, a separate validation cohort of over a hundred different subjects was used. High-throughput TCR immunosequencing, statistical association of individual TCRs with disease status, and machine learning were combined to predict cytomegalovirus infection status. To study patterns of TCR occurrence, a later analysis re-analyzed previously published TCR beta repertoires from 700 or so donors and added high-resolution HLA genotyping. Rather than using new phenotypic data, the later analysis identified candidate immune exposures from TCR beta sequences and from how often those sequences occurred across donors. An earlier analysis of several hundred of the donors applied high-throughput TCR beta sequencing to assess whether each TCR beta V gene segment acted as functional or pseudogenic. Donor age, sex, ethnicity and CMV serostatus were compiled alongside the repertoire data. A later genetic analysis took genome-wide SNP genotypes for about 65% of the 666 donors and used that subset as a discovery cohort. All discovery cohort repertoires had been generated on a single sequencing platform. Class I and class II HLA loci were covered by the typing at four-digit resolution. Typing coverage varied by locus: about 620-630 donors for A, B, C, DRB1 and DQB1; some 520 for DQA1; approximately 570 for DPA1; under 490 for DPB1. Five DR-DQ haplotypes were treated as single units for association and clustering because of strong linkage in the cohort. On average, roughly 200,000 unique TCR beta nucleotide sequences were sequenced per donor among fewer than 500 genotyped donors of the cohort, with about 19% of those sequences being non-productive. Overall results and qualifications from the work: This cohort had only TCR beta chains sequenced, and the lack of alpha or paired-chain data limited which features could be detected. In vitro tests confirmed that a few of the cytomegalovirus-associated TCR beta chains recognize cytomegalovirus antigens. The classifier was reported to diagnose cytomegalovirus status with high specificity and sensitivity in both the original and validation cohorts. Because counts were too low, about 15 rarely observed V segments, including chromosome 9 orphons, were left out of the earlier analysis of over 550 of the donors. In a later analysis, HLA-associated TCR beta chains were found to be more clonally expanded and to have lower generation probabilities than equally common non-associated chains. Linkage disequilibrium might explain the correlated functional status among segregating V segments, but an unknown experimental factor could not be excluded. Compared with the approximately 600-donor mean, donors in an Asian-associated ancestry cluster had fewer N-insertions in productive TCRs, according to a later genetic analysis. Sequencing depth was assumed to be roughly uniform across donors in the presence/absence analyses, though that assumption may not hold. A later analysis reported that several top co-occurrence clusters appeared linked to parvovirus B19, influenza, CMV and Epstein-Barr virus. In a later analysis, more than 15,000 TCR beta sequences were associated with specific HLA alleles at a false discovery rate of 0.05. An earlier analysis of 450 to 750 of the donors showed that most TCR beta V segments appeared in productive rearrangements either about 87% or about 30% of the time, which broadly matched IMGT annotations. A later analysis found that TCR association rates varied across HLA loci, with DRB1 alleles showing the most associated TCRs and HLA-C alleles the fewest. A further reported finding was that TCR beta sequences accurately predicted the HLA-A and HLA-B alleles for most subjects in the first cohort. A later genetic analysis associated a missense DCLRE1C variant with V-gene and J-gene trimming of TCR beta chains, and an independent cohort replicated the association. A later analysis found that most CMV-associated TCR beta chains appeared HLA-restricted, with HLA associations seemingly driven largely by CMV exposure. HLA typing was unavailable for some donors at each locus, so association tests used only the typed subset. Across donors, most TCR sequences were observed very rarely, whereas some public TCRs were present in many individuals. A cluster of highly shared sequence variants was judged likely to be a technical artifact of the sequencing pipeline. Immune exposure information for the cohort was limited to CMV serostatus. It was suggested by the authors that the approach could potentially be generalized to other disease states and immunological phenotypes. The study listed approximately 150 TCR beta chains as associated with cytomegalovirus. Strong co-occurrence of HLA alleles, especially DR and DQ, made assigning TCR associations to individual alleles difficult.

The cohort consisted of hundreds of healthy bone marrow donors. Cohort members were all nominally healthy when sampled, although unrecorded immune exposures were likely present. The donor was CMV seropositive and belonged to the group of around 300 seropositive cohort members. A peripheral blood sample was collected from each donor, and TCR beta sequencing was performed on peripheral blood mononuclear cells. The Qiagen DNeasy Blood Extraction Kit was used to extract genomic DNA from the blood cell samples. The library relied on the immunoSEQ multiplex PCR assay. For the multiplex PCR, a mixture combining 60 forward primers for TCR Vbeta segments and 13 reverse primers for TCR Jbeta segments was used. The CDR3 region of rearranged TCR beta genes was amplified from genomic DNA by a multiplex PCR assay. On the Illumina HiSeq System, the amplified TCR beta libraries were sequenced as 87-base-pair reads. The study's processing was this. Across the 500 to 700 repertoires, a later analysis counted tens of millions of unique TCR beta chains, 9.5 million to 13 million of which were shared by at least two donors. Raw reads were error-corrected and collapsed into unique sequences by a nearest-neighbor algorithm in which closely related sequences were merged to remove PCR and sequencing errors. Alignment of CDR3 sequences to IMGT reference sequences was used to assign V, D and J gene segments. For a sequence to be retained, a match of at least six nucleotides was required to both a V gene segment and a J gene segment. Rearrangements were classified as productive when the CDR3 lacked stop codons and remained in frame with V and J, and all other rearrangements were classified as non-productive. CDR3 was defined according to IMGT convention as the region running from the second conserved V-encoded cysteine to the conserved J-encoded phenylalanine. The earlier analysis of 450 to 750 of the donors excluded any sequence lacking an unambiguous match to a single V gene segment. An earlier analysis of a few hundred of the donors called V segments functional above 56.7% productive rearrangements and segregating when the between-donor standard deviation exceeded 5%. A statistical classification framework was developed to diagnose cytomegalovirus status using the catalog of TCR beta chain sequences. In a later analysis, V and J genes were assigned by comparing TCR nucleotide sequences against IMGT/GENE-DB human TR gene sequences. A later analysis assigned CDR3 sequences and most-parsimonious VDJ recombination scenarios with the TCRdist pipeline. In a later analysis, each TCR beta chain was defined by its CDR3 amino acid sequence together with its V-gene family, and reads lacking a unique V-gene family were excluded. A later analysis removed several hundred highly shared, low-generation-probability nucleotide sequences to deal with suspected cross-contamination and a sequencing artifact. In a later analysis, a clonal expansion index for each public chain was calculated from normalized within-repertoire ranks of inferred template counts. Generation probabilities in a later analysis came from a VDJ recombination model fitted to out-of-frame rearrangements, and those results were checked against IGoR. In a later analysis, hypergeometric tests were used to score TCR-TCR, TCR-HLA and TCR-CMV co-occurrence, with a repertoire-size bias correction applied to TCR pairs. A later analysis estimated false discovery rates by permuting HLA or CMV assignments 20 times. A later analysis grouped co-occurring TCRs with DBSCAN, adding TCRdist sequence similarity when clustering within HLA-allele-positive subsets. Repertoires with fewer than 30,000 or more than 120,000 public chains, plus five repertoires with anomalous nucleotide sharing, were excluded from co-occurrence clustering. TCRdb retrieved this table from immuneACCESS and kept in-frame rearrangements only. Not all clones are present; in checked studies, unresolved V genes account for under half, and no reason is known for the remainder. The DNA gave D and trimming, while V, J and clone size come from that table. The data table for this sample lists 25,000 to 35,000 clones. Clones ranked in the top ten supply 3.5% to 5.5% of the sample.

In the case of this clone: It lacks a known antigen.

The source is a woman aged 40 to 50 in good health and CMV-seropositive. Sample: PBMCs.

The nucleotide sequence is TGCGCCAGCTTCCTTGCGGGGGACACTGAAGCTTTCTTT. Its translation is CASFLAGDTEAFF. Recombination connected TRBV5-1 to TRBJ1-1; a tentative D call is TRBD1 (5 bases match). V was cut back by 7 bases and J by 3 bases, leaving a gap of 13 bases between them. The CDR3 sequence holds 13 residues, the cysteine and phenylalanine included. Only CDR3 DNA remains: 39 bases, in frame from the first base. Looking up the germline V gene yields CDR1 SGHRS and CDR2 YFSETQ.